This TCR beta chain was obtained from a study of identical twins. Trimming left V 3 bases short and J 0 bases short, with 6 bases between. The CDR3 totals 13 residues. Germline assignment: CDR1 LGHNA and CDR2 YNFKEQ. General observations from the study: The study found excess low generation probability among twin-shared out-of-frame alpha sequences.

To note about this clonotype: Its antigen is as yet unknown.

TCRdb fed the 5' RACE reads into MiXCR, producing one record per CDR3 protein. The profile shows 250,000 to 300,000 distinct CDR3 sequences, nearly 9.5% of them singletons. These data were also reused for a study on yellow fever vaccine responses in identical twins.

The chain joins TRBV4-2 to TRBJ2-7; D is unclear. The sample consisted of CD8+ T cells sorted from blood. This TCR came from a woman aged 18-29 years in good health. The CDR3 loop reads CASSQGHSYEQYF. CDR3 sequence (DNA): TGTGCCAGCAGCCAGGGTCACTCCTACGAGCAGTACTTC.